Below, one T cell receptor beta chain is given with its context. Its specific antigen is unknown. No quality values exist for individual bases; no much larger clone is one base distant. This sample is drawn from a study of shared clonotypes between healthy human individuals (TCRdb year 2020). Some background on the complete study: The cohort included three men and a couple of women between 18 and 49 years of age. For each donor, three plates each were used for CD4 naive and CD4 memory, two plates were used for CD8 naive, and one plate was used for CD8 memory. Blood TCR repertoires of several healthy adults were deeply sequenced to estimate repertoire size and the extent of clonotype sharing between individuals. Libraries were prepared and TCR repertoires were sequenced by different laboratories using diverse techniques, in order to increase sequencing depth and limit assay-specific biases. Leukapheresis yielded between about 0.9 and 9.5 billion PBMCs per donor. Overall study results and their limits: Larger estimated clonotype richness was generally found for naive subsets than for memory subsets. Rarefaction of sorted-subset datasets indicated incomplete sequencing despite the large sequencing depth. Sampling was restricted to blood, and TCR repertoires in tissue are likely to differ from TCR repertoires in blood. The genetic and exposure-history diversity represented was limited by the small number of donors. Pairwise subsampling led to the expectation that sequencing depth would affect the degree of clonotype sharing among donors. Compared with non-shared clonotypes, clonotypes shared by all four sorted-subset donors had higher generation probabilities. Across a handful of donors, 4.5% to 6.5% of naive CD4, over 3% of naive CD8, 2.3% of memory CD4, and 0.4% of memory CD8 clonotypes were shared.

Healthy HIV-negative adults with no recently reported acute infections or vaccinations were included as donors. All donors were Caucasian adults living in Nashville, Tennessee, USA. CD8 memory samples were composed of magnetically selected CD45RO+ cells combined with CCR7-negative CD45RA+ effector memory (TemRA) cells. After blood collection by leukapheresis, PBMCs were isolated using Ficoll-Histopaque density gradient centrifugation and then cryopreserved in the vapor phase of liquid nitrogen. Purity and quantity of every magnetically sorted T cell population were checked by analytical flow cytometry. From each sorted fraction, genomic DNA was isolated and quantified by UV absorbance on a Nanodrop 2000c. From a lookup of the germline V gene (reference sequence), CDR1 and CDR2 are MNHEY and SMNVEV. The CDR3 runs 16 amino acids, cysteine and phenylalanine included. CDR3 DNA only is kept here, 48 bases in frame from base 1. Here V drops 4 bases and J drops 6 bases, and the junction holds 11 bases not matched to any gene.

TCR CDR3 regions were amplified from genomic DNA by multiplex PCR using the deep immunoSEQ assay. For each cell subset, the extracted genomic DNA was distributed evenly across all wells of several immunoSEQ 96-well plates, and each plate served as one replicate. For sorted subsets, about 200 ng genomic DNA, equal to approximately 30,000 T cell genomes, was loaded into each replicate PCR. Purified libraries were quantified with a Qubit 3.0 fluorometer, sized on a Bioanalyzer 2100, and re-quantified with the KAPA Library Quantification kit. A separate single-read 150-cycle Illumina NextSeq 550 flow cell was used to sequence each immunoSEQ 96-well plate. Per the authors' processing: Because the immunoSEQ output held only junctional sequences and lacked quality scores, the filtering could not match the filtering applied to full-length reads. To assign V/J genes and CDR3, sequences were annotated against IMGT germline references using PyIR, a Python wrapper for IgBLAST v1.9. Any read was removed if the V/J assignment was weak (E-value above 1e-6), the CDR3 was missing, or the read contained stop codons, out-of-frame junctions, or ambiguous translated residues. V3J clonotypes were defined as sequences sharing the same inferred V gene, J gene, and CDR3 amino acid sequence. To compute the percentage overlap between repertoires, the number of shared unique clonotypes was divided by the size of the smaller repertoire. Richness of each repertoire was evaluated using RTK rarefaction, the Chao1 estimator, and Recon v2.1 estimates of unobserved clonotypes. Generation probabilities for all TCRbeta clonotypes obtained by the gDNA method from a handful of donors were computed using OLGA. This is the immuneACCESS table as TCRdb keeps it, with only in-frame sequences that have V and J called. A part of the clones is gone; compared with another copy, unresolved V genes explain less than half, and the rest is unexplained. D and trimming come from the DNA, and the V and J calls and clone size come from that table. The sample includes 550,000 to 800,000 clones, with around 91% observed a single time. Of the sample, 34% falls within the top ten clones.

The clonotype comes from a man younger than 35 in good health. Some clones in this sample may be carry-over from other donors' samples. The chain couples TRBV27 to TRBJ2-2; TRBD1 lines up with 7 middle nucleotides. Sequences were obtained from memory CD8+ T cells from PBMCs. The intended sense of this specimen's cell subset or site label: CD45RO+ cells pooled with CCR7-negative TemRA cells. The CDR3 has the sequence CASSSDRVYVPGELFF. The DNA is TGTGCCAGCAGTTCCGACAGGGTGTATGTTCCCGGGGAGCTGTTTTTT.